The clone carrying this T cell receptor (beta chain) has only a few counts. Its target is not known. The data were obtained in a study of blood T cells in healthy people across ages. General study points: More naive CD4+ cells and higher diversity marked long-lived donors relative to aged donors. Unsorted PBMC material precluded a definitive naive versus antigen-experienced comparison.

CDR1 is MDHEN, CDR2 SYDVKM, per germline. V lost 2 bases and J lost 7, with 8 bases in between. This CDR3 contains 12 residues. A second about 6 to 11 cycle PCR used barcoded and J-beta primers. TCRdb re-called the 5' RACE reads through MiXCR, storing one row per CDR3 protein. The sample carries 800,000 to 900,000 distinct CDR3 sequences, 55% to 65% recorded once. What was sequenced was blood. The chain links TRBV28 to TRBJ1-2, with D uncertain. This clonotype was sampled from a man aged 30 to 45 in good health. CDR3 region: CASSLEDRGYTF. In DNA form, the CDR3 reads TGTGCCAGCAGTTTAGAAGACCGTGGCTACACCTTC.